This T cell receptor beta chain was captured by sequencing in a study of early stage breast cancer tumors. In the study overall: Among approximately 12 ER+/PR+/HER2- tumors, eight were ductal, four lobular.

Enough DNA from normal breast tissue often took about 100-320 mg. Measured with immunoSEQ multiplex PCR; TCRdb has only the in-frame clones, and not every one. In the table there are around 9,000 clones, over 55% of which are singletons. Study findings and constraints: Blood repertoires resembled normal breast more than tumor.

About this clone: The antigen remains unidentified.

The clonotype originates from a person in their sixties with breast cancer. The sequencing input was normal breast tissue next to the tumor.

DNA for the CDR3: TGTGCCAGCAGCTTAGCCTCCGGGACTAGCGGAGCGGGGCAGTTCTTC. It translates to CASSLASGTSGAGQFF. The V and J genes are TRBV7-9 and TRBJ2-1, with TRBD2 matching 11 bases. V lost 0 bases to trimming and J lost 12 bases; unmatched junction nucleotides: 10. This CDR3 has 16 residues. Germline CDR1 SEHNR, CDR2 FQNEAQ (reference sequence).